This T cell receptor (beta chain) is from a study of blood T cell repertoires in COVID-19. Across the study: The study drew acute and convalescent COVID-19 samples from the United States, Italy and Spain. Sample material is recorded as cDNA or gDNA derived from T cells, B-cell-depleted T cells, or PBMCs.

Authors' methods: The authors estimated nucleated cell counts from reference gene primer amplification. Libraries were prepared by immunoSEQ multiplex PCR; TCRdb keeps only in-frame clonotypes and omits some of them. V and J calls and clone size are as listed in that table; D and trimming were resolved from the DNA. The table lists roughly 100,000 clones, 84% of them singletons, with 9.5% to 10% in the top ten. This clone has a single count. The CDR3 contains 14 residues. V was shortened by 1 base and J by 5 bases, with 11 bases between the two germline ends. The germline V gene encodes CDR1 SGHAT and CDR2 FQNNGV.

This clonotype was obtained from a man in his forties with active or convalescent COVID-19. J is TRBJ2-5 and V is TRBV11-2, with a possible D match to TRBD1 (7 bases). The sequencing sample was made of peripheral blood. The CDR3 DNA follows: TGTGCCAGCAGCTTAGGGCAGGGGGGTGAGACCCAGTACTTC. It encodes CASSLGQGGETQYF.